This TCR beta chain is from a study of cytomegalovirus exposure and HLA in healthy donors. The PCR used 60 Vbeta and 13 Jbeta primers. The data were produced by immunoSEQ multiplex PCR, yet TCRdb's version contains in-frame clones alone and is incomplete. The data contain around 100,000 clones, 74% of them singletons. Germline CDR1 and CDR2: SGHVS and FQNEAQ. The CDR3 extends over 12 amino acids. Trimming shortened V by 4 bases and J by 9 bases, and 10 bases separated the two germline ends. The V call is TRBV7-8, the J call TRBJ2-1, with D maybe TRBD1 (6 bases). The receptor's source is a middle-aged man in good health and CMV-seropositive. What was sequenced was PBMCs. For the CDR3, the DNA is TGTGCCAGCAGCTGGTGGGACACTGAGCAGTTCTTC. This encodes CASSWWDTEQFF. Together with reference TRBV7-8 and TRBJ2-1, the CDR3 gives the full variable domain: GAGVSQSPRYKVAKRGQDVALRCDPISGHVSLFWYQQALGQGPEFLTYFQNEAQLDKSGLPSDRFFAERPEGSVSTLKIQRTQQEDSAVYLCASSWWDTEQFFGPGTRLTVL.